This TCR beta chain originates from a study of early stage breast cancer tumors. Overall study results and limits: Enriched TCRB sequences shared across patients were mostly commonly generated sequences.

This table comes from immunoSEQ multiplex PCR, and its TCRdb copy is limited to in-frame clones, with some not included. The table has 9,000 to 9,500 clones, roughly 68% seen once; the top ten hold roughly 7%. For this clone: What it recognizes is unknown.

This CDR3 region has 15 residues. Trimming took 0 bases from V and 3 from J, leaving 11 bases between them. Per the germline V gene, CDR1 is SGHRS and CDR2 is YFSETQ. Sample: breast tumor tissue. The source is a person aged 45 to 59 with breast cancer. This chain links TRBV5-1 with TRBJ2-3; a weak D match, TRBD1 (5 bases). The CDR3 region has the DNA TGCGCCAGCAGCTTGGGACAGCCGGTAACAGATACGCAGTATTTT. Encoded protein: CASSLGQPVTDTQYF.